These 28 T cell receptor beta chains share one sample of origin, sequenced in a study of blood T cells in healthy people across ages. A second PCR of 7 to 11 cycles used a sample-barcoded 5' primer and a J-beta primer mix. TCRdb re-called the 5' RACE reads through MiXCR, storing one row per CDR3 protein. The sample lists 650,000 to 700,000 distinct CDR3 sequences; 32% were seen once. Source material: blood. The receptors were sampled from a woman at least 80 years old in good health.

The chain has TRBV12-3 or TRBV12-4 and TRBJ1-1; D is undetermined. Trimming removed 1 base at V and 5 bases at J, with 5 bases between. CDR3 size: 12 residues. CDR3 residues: CASSLGWTEAFF. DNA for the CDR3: TGTGCCAGCAGTTTAGGATGGACTGAAGCTTTCTTT.

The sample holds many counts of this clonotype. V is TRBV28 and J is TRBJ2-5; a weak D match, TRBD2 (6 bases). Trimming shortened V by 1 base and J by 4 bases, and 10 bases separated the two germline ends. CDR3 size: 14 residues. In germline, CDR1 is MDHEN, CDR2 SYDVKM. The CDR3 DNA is TGTGCCAGCAGTTTATCTTTCGGGGGAGAGACCCAGTACTTC. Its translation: CASSLSFGGETQYF.

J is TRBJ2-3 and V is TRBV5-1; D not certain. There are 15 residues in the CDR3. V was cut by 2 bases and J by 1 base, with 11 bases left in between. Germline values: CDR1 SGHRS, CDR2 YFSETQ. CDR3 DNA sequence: TGCGCCAGCAGCTTAGAGTGGGCTTGCACAGATACGCAGTATTTT. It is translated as CASSLEWACTDTQYF.

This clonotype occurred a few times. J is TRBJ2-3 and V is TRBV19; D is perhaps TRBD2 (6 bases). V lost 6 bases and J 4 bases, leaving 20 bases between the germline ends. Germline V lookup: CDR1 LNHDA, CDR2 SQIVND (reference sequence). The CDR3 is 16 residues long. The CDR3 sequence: CASSPSVGGMPDTQYF. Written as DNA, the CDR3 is TGTGCCAGTAGCCCCTCGGTGGGGGGTATGCCAGATACGCAGTATTTT. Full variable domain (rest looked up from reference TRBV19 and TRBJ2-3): DGGITQSPKYLFRKEGQNVTLSCEQNLNHDAMYWYRQDPGQGLRLIYYSQIVNDFQKGDIAEGYSVSREKKESFPLTVTSAQKNPTAFYLCASSPSVGGMPDTQYFGPGTRLTVL.

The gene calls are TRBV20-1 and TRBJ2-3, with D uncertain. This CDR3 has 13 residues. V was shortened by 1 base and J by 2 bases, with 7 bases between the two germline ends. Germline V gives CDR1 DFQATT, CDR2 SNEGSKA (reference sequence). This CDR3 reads CSARGGHTDTQYF. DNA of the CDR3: TGCAGTGCTAGAGGTGGGCACACAGATACGCAGTATTTT.

The CDR3 sequence is CASSLLAGVLSAEQFF. The CDR3 DNA follows: TGCGCCAGCAGCTTACTAGCGGGAGTTTTGTCAGCGGAGCAGTTCTTC. The genes are TRBV4-1 and TRBJ2-1; 11 nucleotides match TRBD2. Germline-derived CDR1 and CDR2 are MGHRA and YSYEKL. The CDR3 is made up of 16 amino acids. The V segment lost 5 bases and the J segment 10 bases; nucleotides outside the gene matches: 13.

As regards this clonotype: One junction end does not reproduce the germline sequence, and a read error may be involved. For the CDR3, the DNA is TGTGCCAGCAGGTTAGCGAAGAACTATGGCTACACCTTC. Translation gives CASRLAKNYGYTF. This chain uses TRBV12-3 or TRBV12-4 with TRBJ1-2; D is uncertain. The CDR3 contains 13 residues.

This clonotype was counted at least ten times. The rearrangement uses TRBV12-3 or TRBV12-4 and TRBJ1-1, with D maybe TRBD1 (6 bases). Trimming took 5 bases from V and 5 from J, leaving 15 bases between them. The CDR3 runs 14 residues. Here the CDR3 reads CASSRGGAGTEAFF. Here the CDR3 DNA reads TGTGCCAGCAGTCGGGGGGGGGCAGGAACTGAAGCTTTCTTT.

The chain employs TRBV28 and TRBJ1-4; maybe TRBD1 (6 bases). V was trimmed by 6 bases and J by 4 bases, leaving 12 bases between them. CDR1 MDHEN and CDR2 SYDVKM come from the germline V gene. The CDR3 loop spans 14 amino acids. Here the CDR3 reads CASRRGWGNEKLFF. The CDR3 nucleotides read TGTGCCAGCAGAAGGGGGTGGGGTAATGAAAAACTGTTTTTT. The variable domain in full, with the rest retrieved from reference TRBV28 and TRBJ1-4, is DVKVTQSSRYLVKRTGEKVFLECVQDMDHENMFWYRQDPGLGLRLIYFSYDVKMKEKGDIPEGYSVSREKKERFSLILESASTNQTSMYLCASRRGWGNEKLFFGSGTQLSVL.

CDR3 nucleotide sequence: TGTGCCAGCAGCCACTACAGGGAACCCCCCTACGAGCAGTACTTC. It encodes CASSHYREPPYEQYF. The chain links TRBV27 to TRBJ2-7, with D possibly TRBD1 on 6 matching bases. The CDR3 is 15 amino acids. Trimming shortened V by 6 bases and J by 2 bases, and 17 bases separated the two germline ends. CDR1 and CDR2 from the germline V gene are MNHEY and SMNVEV (reference sequence).

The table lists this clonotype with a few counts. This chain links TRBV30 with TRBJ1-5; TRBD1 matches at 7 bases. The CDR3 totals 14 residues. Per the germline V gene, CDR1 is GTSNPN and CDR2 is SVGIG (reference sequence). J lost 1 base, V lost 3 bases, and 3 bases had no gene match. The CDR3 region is CAWSRGQSNQPQHF. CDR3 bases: TGTGCCTGGAGCAGGGGACAGAGCAATCAGCCCCAGCATTTT.

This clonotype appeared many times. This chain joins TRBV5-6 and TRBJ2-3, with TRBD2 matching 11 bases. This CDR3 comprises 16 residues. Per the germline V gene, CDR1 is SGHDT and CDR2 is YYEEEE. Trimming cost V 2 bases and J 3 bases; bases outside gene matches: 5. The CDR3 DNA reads TGTGCCAGCAGCTTTCTAGCGGGGGGAAGGACAGATACGCAGTATTTT. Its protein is CASSFLAGGRTDTQYF.

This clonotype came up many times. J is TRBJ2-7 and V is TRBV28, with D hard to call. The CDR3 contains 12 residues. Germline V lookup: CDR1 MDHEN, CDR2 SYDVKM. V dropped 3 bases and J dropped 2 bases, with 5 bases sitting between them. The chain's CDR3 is CASSLKPYEQYF. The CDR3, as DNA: TGTGCCAGCAGTTTGAAACCCTACGAGCAGTACTTC.

CDR3 nucleotide sequence: TGTGCCAGCAGTTTATCGTCTAGCGGGAGCTCTGGTGAGCAGTTCTTC. The encoded protein is CASSLSSSGSSGEQFF. The V and J genes are TRBV12-3 or TRBV12-4 and TRBJ2-1; 10 bases line up with TRBD2. V dropped 2 bases and J dropped 9; count of bases not matched to a gene: 10. There are 16 residues in the CDR3.

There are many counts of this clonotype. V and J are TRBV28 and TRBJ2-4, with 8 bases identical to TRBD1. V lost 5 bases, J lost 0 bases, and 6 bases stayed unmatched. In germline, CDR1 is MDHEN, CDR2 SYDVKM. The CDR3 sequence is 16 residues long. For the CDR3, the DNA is TGTGCCAGCAGTGTAACAGGGGGTCTAGCCAAAAACATTCAGTACTTC. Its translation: CASSVTGGLAKNIQYF.

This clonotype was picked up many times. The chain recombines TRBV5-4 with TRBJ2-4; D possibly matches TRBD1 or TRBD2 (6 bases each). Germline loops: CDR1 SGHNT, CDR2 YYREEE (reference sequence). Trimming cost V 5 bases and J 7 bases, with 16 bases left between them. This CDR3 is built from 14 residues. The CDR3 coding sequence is TGTGCCAGCAGTTCGGGGGCTAGTATCAACATTCAGTACTTC. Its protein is CASSSGASINIQYF.

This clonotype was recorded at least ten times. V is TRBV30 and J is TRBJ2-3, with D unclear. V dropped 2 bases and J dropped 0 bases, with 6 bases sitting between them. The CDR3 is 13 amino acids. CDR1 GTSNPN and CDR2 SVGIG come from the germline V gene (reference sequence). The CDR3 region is CAWSLGSTDTQYF. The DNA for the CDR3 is TGTGCCTGGAGTCTTGGAAGCACAGATACGCAGTATTTT.

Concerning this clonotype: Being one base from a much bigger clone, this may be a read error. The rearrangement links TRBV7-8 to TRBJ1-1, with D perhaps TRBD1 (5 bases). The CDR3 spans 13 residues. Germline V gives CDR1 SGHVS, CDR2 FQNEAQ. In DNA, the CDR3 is TGTGCCCGCAGCGACGCCGGGGGCACTGAAGCTTTCTTT. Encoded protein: CARSDAGGTEAFF.

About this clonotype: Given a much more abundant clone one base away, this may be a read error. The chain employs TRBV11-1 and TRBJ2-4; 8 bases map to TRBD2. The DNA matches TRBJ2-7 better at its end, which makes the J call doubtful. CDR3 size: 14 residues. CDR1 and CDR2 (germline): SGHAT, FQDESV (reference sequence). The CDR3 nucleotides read TGTGCCAGCAGCTTCCGGGAGGGCCGCCACGAGCAGTACTTC. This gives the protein CASSFREGRHEQYF.

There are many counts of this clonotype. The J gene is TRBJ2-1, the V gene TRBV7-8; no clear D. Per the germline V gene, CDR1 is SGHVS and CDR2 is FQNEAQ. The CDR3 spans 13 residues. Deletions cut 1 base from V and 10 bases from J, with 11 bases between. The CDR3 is CASSLGTGVEQFF. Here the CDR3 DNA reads TGTGCCAGCAGCTTAGGAACCGGAGTGGAGCAGTTCTTC. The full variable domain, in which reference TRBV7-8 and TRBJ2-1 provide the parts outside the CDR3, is GAGVSQSPRYKVAKRGQDVALRCDPISGHVSLFWYQQALGQGPEFLTYFQNEAQLDKSGLPSDRFFAERPEGSVSTLKIQRTQQEDSAVYLCASSLGTGVEQFFGPGTRLTVL.

The CDR3 bases are TGTGCCAGCAGCTCCCCCCTGGGGGGAGGGTCAGCCAAAAACATTCAGTACTTC. Translation: CASSSPLGGGSAKNIQYF. The chain combines TRBV7-9 with TRBJ2-4; the match to TRBD2 covers 7 bases. CDR3 length equals 18 residues. The V gene's germline CDR1 is SEHNR and CDR2 FQNEAQ (reference sequence). The junction had 12 bases not matched to a gene; V was cut back by 4 bases and J by 0 bases.

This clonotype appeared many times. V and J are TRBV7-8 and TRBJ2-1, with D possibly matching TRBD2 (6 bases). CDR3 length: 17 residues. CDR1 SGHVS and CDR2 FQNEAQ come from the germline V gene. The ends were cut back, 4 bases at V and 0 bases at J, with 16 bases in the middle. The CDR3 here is CASSSAGGRGSYNEQFF. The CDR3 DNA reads TGTGCCAGCAGCTCCGCCGGCGGGCGGGGCTCCTACAATGAGCAGTTCTTC.

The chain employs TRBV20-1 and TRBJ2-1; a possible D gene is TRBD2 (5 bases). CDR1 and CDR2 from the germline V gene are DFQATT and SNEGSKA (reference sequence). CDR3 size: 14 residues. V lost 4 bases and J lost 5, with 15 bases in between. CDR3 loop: CSATIPGSDNEQFF. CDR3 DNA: TGCAGTGCTACGATACCGGGGTCAGACAATGAGCAGTTCTTC.

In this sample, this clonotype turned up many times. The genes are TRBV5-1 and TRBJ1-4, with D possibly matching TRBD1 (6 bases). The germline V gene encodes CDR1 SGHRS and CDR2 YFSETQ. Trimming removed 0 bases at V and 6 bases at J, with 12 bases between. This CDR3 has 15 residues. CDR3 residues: CASSLARTADEKLFF. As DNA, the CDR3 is TGCGCCAGCAGCTTGGCCCGGACAGCGGATGAAAAACTGTTTTTT.

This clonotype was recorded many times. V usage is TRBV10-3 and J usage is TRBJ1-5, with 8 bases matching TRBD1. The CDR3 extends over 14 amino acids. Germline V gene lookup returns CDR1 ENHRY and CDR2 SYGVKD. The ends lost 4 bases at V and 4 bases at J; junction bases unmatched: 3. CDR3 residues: CAISGRTGNQPQHF. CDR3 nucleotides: TGTGCCATCAGTGGTAGGACAGGGAATCAGCCCCAGCATTTT.

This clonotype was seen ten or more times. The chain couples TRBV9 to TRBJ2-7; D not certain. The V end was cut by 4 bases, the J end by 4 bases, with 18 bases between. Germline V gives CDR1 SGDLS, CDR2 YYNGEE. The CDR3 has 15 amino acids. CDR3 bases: TGTGCCAGCAGCTCCTCCCCAGGAACGGAGTACGAGCAGTACTTC. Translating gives CASSSSPGTEYEQYF.

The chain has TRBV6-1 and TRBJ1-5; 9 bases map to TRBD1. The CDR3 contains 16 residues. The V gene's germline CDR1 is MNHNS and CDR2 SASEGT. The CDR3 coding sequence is TGTGTCAGTAGTGACCCGGGACAGGGAAGCAATCAGCCCCAGCATTTT. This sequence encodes CVSSDPGQGSNQPQHF.

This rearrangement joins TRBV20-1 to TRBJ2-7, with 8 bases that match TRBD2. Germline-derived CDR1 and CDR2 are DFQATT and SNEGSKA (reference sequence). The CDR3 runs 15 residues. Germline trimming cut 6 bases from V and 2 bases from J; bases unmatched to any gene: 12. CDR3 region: CSARSGTSGPYEQYF. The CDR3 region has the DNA TGCAGTGCCAGATCCGGGACTAGTGGTCCCTACGAGCAGTACTTC.